Presented here are 31 T cell receptor beta chains from one specimen sequenced in a study of beta chain features in type 1 diabetes (dated by TCRdb to 2016 to 2019). Paper-wide results and their limitations: Type 1 diabetes patients showed a moderate but significant shortening of TCRB CDR3 length in all four CD4+ subsets.

These receptors are not linked to any known antigen. The protocol used for the library was the immunoSEQ multiplex PCR assay. The entire isolated RNA was reverse transcribed using the High Capacity cDNA Reverse Transcription Kit, and thus expressed TCRB transcripts were sequenced. The table comes from immuneACCESS by way of TCRdb, which keeps in-frame sequences with V and J called. Part of the clones is missing from these tables; in studies checked, under half for an unresolved V gene and the rest for unknown reasons. The sample records 400,000 or so clones, roughly 12% of which are singletons. The ten largest account for around 0.0099% of the sample. The sample was naive CD4+ T cells from blood. The meaning of the sample's cell subset or site label: true naive CD4+ T cells. The receptor source for this set is a woman aged 18-35 years with type 1 diabetes.

This clone occurred a few times. The gene calls are TRBV30 and TRBJ2-7; D is ambiguous. Germline values: CDR1 GTSNPN, CDR2 SVGIG (reference sequence). With 3 bases removed from V and 1 base from J, the gap between germline ends came to 7 bases. This CDR3 has 12 residues. Written as DNA, the CDR3 is TGTGCCTGGAGCCAGGCGTCCTACGAGCAGTACTTC. This sequence encodes CAWSQASYEQYF.

The chain recombines TRBV9 with TRBJ2-7; D is unresolved. The CDR3 runs 15 residues. CDR1 is SGDLS, CDR2 YYNGEE, per germline. Trimming took 0 bases from V and 5 from J, leaving 15 bases between them. The CDR3 loop reads CASSVETSRLHEQYF. CDR3 in DNA: TGTGCCAGCAGCGTAGAGACTTCTAGGCTTCACGAGCAGTACTTC.

The V gene is TRBV7-9, the J gene TRBJ2-3; D not resolved. The germline CDR1 and CDR2 sequences are SEHNR and FQNEAQ (reference sequence). V lost 3 bases and J 2 bases, leaving 12 bases between the germline ends. This CDR3 comprises 15 residues. CDR3 DNA sequence: TGTGCCAGCAGCTTGACAAAGACGCACACAGATACGCAGTATTTT. Amino acid sequence: CASSLTKTHTDTQYF.

The table lists this clone with a few counts. This sequence joins TRBV18 and TRBJ2-1; TRBD2 aligns across 9 bases. J lost 6 bases, V lost 4 bases, and 4 bases had no gene match. The CDR3 is 14 residues long. CDR1 is KGHSH and CDR2 is LQKENI in the germline V gene. The CDR3 nucleotides are TGTGCCAGCTCACAGGGACTAGCCGGCAATGAGCAGTTCTTC. This gives the protein CASSQGLAGNEQFF.

J is TRBJ2-2 and V is TRBV7-9, with D tentatively TRBD2 (6 bases). With 8 bases removed from V and 6 bases from J, the gap between germline ends came to 13 bases. This CDR3 has 13 amino acids. Germline lookup yields CDR1 SEHNR and CDR2 FQNEAQ (reference sequence). The CDR3 reads CASGTDGSGELFF. As DNA, the CDR3 is TGTGCCAGCGGGACTGACGGATCCGGGGAGCTGTTTTTT.

The V call is TRBV2, the J call TRBJ1-5; perhaps TRBD1 as D (5 bases). Trimming pared 2 bases from V and 6 bases from J, leaving 17 bases between. Germline V gives CDR1 SNHLY, CDR2 FYNNEI. The CDR3 runs to 16 residues. As DNA, the CDR3 is TGTGCCAGCAGTGAAAGGGAGGGGCCGGAAACTCAGCCCCAGCATTTT. The encoded protein is CASSEREGPETQPQHF.

This clone was seen more than once but under ten times. The chain links TRBV29-1 to TRBJ2-3; 13 bases match TRBD2. Germline CDR1 reads SQVTM; CDR2 reads ANQGSEA. This CDR3 is built from 15 residues. The V gene end was trimmed by 6 bases and the J gene end by 4 bases; junction bases not matched to a gene: 7. The CDR3 coding sequence is TGCAGCGTCCCGAGGACTAGCGGGAGCGCAGATACGCAGTATTTT. Amino acid sequence: CSVPRTSGSADTQYF.

This clone was seen a handful of times. The rearrangement links TRBV4-1 to TRBJ1-5; D gene ambiguous. Per germline, CDR1 MGHRA and CDR2 YSYEKL. The CDR3 is 12 residues long. The V gene lost 1 base and the J gene lost 15 bases, with 13 bases spanning the gap. The DNA for the CDR3 is TGCGCCAGCAGCCAAGGAGGAGCACCTTCGCATTTT. It encodes CASSQGGAPSHF.

This clone has more than one count but fewer than ten. This chain links TRBV29-1 with TRBJ2-5, with 8 bases identical to TRBD2. Germline CDR1 and CDR2: SQVTM and ANQGSEA. The CDR3 runs 14 residues. V dropped 3 bases and J dropped 2; count of bases not matched to a gene: 5. The CDR3 bases are TGCAGCGTTGAGGGGCGGGGGGTTCAAGAGACCCAGTACTTC. Protein product: CSVEGRGVQETQYF.

This clone was seen a few times. The genes are TRBV7-9 and TRBJ2-3; 8 bases are shared with TRBD2. The V segment lost 7 bases and the J segment 3 bases; nucleotides outside the gene matches: 3. Germline CDR1 SEHNR, CDR2 FQNEAQ (reference sequence). The CDR3 sequence is 13 residues long. CDR3 in DNA: TGTGCCAGCAAGGGACTAGAGACAGATACGCAGTATTTT. Protein product: CASKGLETDTQYF.

The chain links TRBV6-5 to TRBJ2-1; 8 bases agree with TRBD1. Germline V CDR1 and CDR2: MNHEY, SVGAGI. V gave up 6 bases and J gave up 9 bases; unmatched junction bases: 4. The CDR3 totals 12 residues. The CDR3 protein is CASSLDRAEQFF. CDR3 bases: TGTGCCAGCAGCCTGGACAGGGCTGAGCAGTTCTTC.

This clone was observed a few times. The V gene is TRBV6-5, the J gene TRBJ2-1; TRBD2 agrees at 13 bases. V lost 8 bases to trimming and J lost 8 bases; unmatched junction nucleotides: 6. Germline CDR1 reads MNHEY; CDR2 reads SVGAGI. This CDR3 contains 14 residues. CDR3 loop: CASPTSGRDDEQFF. DNA of the CDR3: TGTGCCAGCCCCACTAGCGGGAGGGACGATGAGCAGTTCTTC.

The J gene is TRBJ2-7, the V gene TRBV2, with D tentatively TRBD2 (6 bases). V lost 5 bases and J lost 5, with 13 bases in between. From germline, CDR1 is SNHLY and CDR2 FYNNEI. This CDR3 region has 13 residues. Written as DNA, the CDR3 is TGTGCCAGCAGTCCGGGACGCGGGGACGAGCAGTACTTC. This encodes CASSPGRGDEQYF. Full variable domain (remainder filled in from reference TRBV2 and TRBJ2-7): EPEVTQTPSHQVTQMGQEVILRCVPISNHLYFYWYRQILGQKVEFLVSFYNNEISEKSEIFDDQFSVERPDGSNFTLKIRSTKLEDSAMYFCASSPGRGDEQYFGPGTRLTVT.

This clone was detected only a few times. The V gene is TRBV27, the J gene TRBJ2-3, with TRBD1 matching 7 bases. Germline V gives CDR1 MNHEY, CDR2 SMNVEV (reference sequence). The V and J ends lost 6 bases and 2 bases, in that order; junction bases with no gene match: 8. This CDR3 contains 15 residues. The CDR3 loop reads CASSRSGTVTDTQYF. CDR3 DNA: TGTGCCAGCAGCCGCTCCGGGACAGTCACAGATACGCAGTATTTT.

This clone was counted only a few times. The rearrangement links TRBV30 to TRBJ1-5; maybe TRBD1 (5 bases). The CDR3 extends over 14 amino acids. V lost 1 base and J 3 bases, leaving 10 bases between the germline ends. Germline V lookup: CDR1 GTSNPN, CDR2 SVGIG (reference sequence). CDR3 amino acids: CAWSAGHNNQPQHF. The DNA of the CDR3 is TGTGCCTGGAGTGCCGGACACAACAATCAGCCCCAGCATTTT.

V and J are TRBV5-6 and TRBJ2-2; a weak D match, TRBD1 (6 bases). The CDR3 has 15 residues. The V gene's germline CDR1 is SGHDT and CDR2 YYEEEE. V shed 7 bases and J shed 0 bases, with 13 bases lying between them. For the CDR3, the DNA is TGTGCCAGCGAATCAGGGGCAGCGAACACCGGGGAGCTGTTTTTT. It encodes CASESGAANTGELFF.

A few counts support this clone. The chain employs TRBV4-1 and TRBJ2-2, with D hard to call. Trimming pared 2 bases from V and 5 bases from J, leaving 9 bases between. Germline assignment: CDR1 MGHRA and CDR2 YSYEKL. This CDR3 region has 14 residues. The CDR3 sequence is CASSQWAQTGELFF. In DNA form, the CDR3 reads TGCGCCAGCAGCCAATGGGCCCAGACCGGGGAGCTGTTTTTT.

This clone occurred a few times. V is TRBV5-5 and J is TRBJ2-1; TRBD2 agrees at 11 bases. Trimming removed 4 bases from V and 6 bases from J; junction bases left unmatched: 6. The CDR3 spans 15 residues. Germline V gene lookup returns CDR1 SGHKS and CDR2 YYEKEE (reference sequence). The CDR3 DNA reads TGTGCCAGCAGCCCTGGTAGCGGGGGGGGCAATGAGCAGTTCTTC. Encoded protein: CASSPGSGGGNEQFF.

This sequence joins TRBV4-1 and TRBJ2-7; TRBD1 is a possible D gene (6 bases). Germline loops: CDR1 MGHRA, CDR2 YSYEKL. Trimming shortened V by 2 bases and J by 5 bases, and 13 bases separated the two germline ends. There are 14 residues in the CDR3. As DNA, the CDR3 is TGCGCCAGCAGCCAACCGTTACAGGGCCACGAGCAGTACTTC. Residues: CASSQPLQGHEQYF.

This clone was detected only a few times. In DNA, the CDR3 is TGCGCCAGCAGAATTTTTAGCGGGATAGTCTACAATGAGCAGTTCTTC. This gives the protein CASRIFSGIVYNEQFF. The rearrangement uses TRBV5-1 and TRBJ2-1, with TRBD2 identical over 8 bases. The CDR3 contains 16 residues. J lost 3 bases, V lost 5 bases, and 10 bases had no gene match. Germline V CDR1 and CDR2: SGHRS, YFSETQ.

This clone has more than one count but fewer than ten. J is TRBJ2-3 and V is TRBV7-9, with D unclear. The V end was cut by 5 bases, the J end by 3 bases, with 15 bases between. The CDR3 is 15 residues long. CDR1 is SEHNR and CDR2 is FQNEAQ in the germline V gene (reference sequence). This CDR3 is CASSNLYQETDTQYF. The CDR3 DNA sequence: TGTGCCAGCAGCAATCTCTATCAGGAAACAGATACGCAGTATTTT.

This clone has a handful of counts. The chain joins TRBV29-1 to TRBJ2-5; 8 bases align to TRBD2. Germline CDR1 and CDR2: SQVTM and ANQGSEA. Trimming at V came to 2 bases and at J to 5 bases, leaving 4 bases not matched to a gene. The CDR3 sequence is 13 residues long. The DNA of the CDR3 is TGCAGCGTTGAAAGTCGGGGGGGGGAGACCCAGTACTTC. Protein product: CSVESRGGETQYF.

The chain employs TRBV10-3 and TRBJ2-6, with no clear D. The V gene lost 11 bases and the J gene lost 0 bases, with 5 bases spanning the gap. Germline V gives CDR1 ENHRY, CDR2 SYGVKD. This CDR3 region has 12 residues. The CDR3 spells CALSSGANVLTF. As DNA, the CDR3 is TGTGCCCTCTCCTCTGGGGCCAACGTCCTGACTTTC.

This chain joins TRBV4-3 and TRBJ1-1; maybe TRBD1 (5 bases). This CDR3 comprises 16 residues. The V gene's germline CDR1 is LGHNA and CDR2 YSLEER. The V end lost 4 bases, the J end lost 1 base, and 16 bases lay between the germline ends. The DNA for the CDR3 is TGCGCCAGCAGCCGATCCTCTGGACATACGAACACTGAAGCTTTCTTT. Protein: CASSRSSGHTNTEAFF.

This clone came up a few times. The V gene is TRBV7-2, the J gene TRBJ2-7; 7 bases align to TRBD1. CDR1 is SGHTA and CDR2 is FQGNSA in the germline V gene. V lost 3 bases, J lost 1 base, and 9 bases stayed unmatched. This CDR3 has 16 amino acids. The chain's CDR3 is CASSFPGTASSYEQYF. The CDR3 DNA follows: TGTGCCAGCAGCTTCCCCGGGACAGCAAGTTCCTACGAGCAGTACTTC.

The gene calls are TRBV11-3 and TRBJ1-1, with D hard to call. CDR1 is SGHNT, CDR2 YENEEA, per germline. The CDR3 consists of 12 residues. V was cut by 5 bases and J by 6 bases, with 10 bases left in between. CDR3 sequence: CASSREGSEAFF. The CDR3 DNA is TGTGCCAGCAGCAGGGAGGGCTCTGAAGCTTTCTTT.

The V gene is TRBV7-2, the J gene TRBJ2-1; D may be TRBD1 (6 bases). The germline V and J ends were trimmed by 6 bases and 1 base, with 13 bases remaining between them. CDR3 length: 15 amino acids. From germline, CDR1 is SGHTA and CDR2 FQGNSA. CDR3 sequence: CASRQGHGSYNEQFF. The CDR3 coding sequence is TGTGCCAGCAGACAGGGACACGGGTCCTACAATGAGCAGTTCTTC.

This clone was detected a few times. The chain joins TRBV4-2 to TRBJ2-7; the match to TRBD1 covers 7 bases. The CDR3 runs to 16 residues. Per germline, CDR1 LGHNA and CDR2 YNFKEQ. Losses at the gene ends were 3 bases for V and 3 bases for J; bases not matched to a gene: 11. CDR3 in amino acids: CASSQTYRGGHYEQYF. The CDR3 DNA reads TGTGCCAGCAGCCAGACCTACAGGGGTGGGCACTACGAGCAGTACTTC.

J is TRBJ2-3 and V is TRBV5-1; possibly TRBD1 for D (6 bases). From germline, CDR1 is SGHRS and CDR2 YFSETQ. The CDR3 contains 16 residues. V was cut by 0 bases and J by 4 bases, with 15 bases left in between. CDR3 loop: CASSLGGRRPADTQYF. The CDR3 DNA reads TGCGCCAGCAGCTTGGGGGGGCGGCGCCCAGCAGATACGCAGTATTTT.

This clone has more than one count but fewer than ten. The chain carries TRBV28 and TRBJ1-1; 10 bases are a match to TRBD1. From germline, CDR1 is MDHEN and CDR2 SYDVKM. CDR3 length: 15 residues. V was clipped by 4 bases and J by 7 bases; unmatched bases: 9. The DNA of the CDR3 is TGTGCCAGCAGTTCCTCCGGGACAGGGGATTTTGAAGCTTTCTTT. Translated, it gives CASSSSGTGDFEAFF.

A note on this clone: Other nucleotide sequences in the sample specify the same CDR3. V is TRBV29-1 and J is TRBJ1-1; TRBD1 might be the D (6 bases). CDR1 and CDR2 (germline): SQVTM, ANQGSEA. This CDR3 region has 13 residues. Deletions cut 6 bases from V and 0 bases from J, with 11 bases between. The CDR3 sequence is CSVGGGLNTEAFF. In DNA, the CDR3 is TGCAGCGTAGGGGGGGGTCTGAACACTGAAGCTTTCTTT.